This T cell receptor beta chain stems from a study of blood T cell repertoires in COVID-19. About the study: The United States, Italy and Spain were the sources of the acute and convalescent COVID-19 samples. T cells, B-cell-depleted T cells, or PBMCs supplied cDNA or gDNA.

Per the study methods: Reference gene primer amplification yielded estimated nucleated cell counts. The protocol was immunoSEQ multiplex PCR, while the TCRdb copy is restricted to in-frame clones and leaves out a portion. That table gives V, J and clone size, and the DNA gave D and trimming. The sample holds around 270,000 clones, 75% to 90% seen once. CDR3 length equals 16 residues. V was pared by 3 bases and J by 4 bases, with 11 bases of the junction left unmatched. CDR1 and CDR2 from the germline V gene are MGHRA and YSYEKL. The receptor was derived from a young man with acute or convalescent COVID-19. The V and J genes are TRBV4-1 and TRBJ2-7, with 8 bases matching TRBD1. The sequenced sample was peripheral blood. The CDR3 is CASSQHPGGKSYEQYF. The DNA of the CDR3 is TGCGCCAGCAGCCAGCACCCAGGGGGCAAGTCTTACGAGCAGTACTTC.